The 23 T cell receptor beta chains reported below all come from one sample, sequenced in a study of OX40 agonist ivuxolimab in advanced cancers. Sequencing used immunoSEQ multiplex PCR; TCRdb keeps in-frame clones, though not all of them. Of around 54,000 clones detected, 90% to 95% appear once; the ten largest clones hold about 12%. Sequences were derived from CD4+ or CD8+ T cells sorted from blood, sampled in a trial of the OX40 agonist ivuxolimab. These receptors originate from an adult with an advanced solid tumor such as melanoma, head and neck, liver or kidney cancer.

This clone was recorded once. The CDR3 sequence is CASSQVGAGVLTDTQYF. CDR3 DNA sequence: TGCGCCAGCAGCCAAGTTGGAGCGGGAGTCCTCACAGATACGCAGTATTTT. V and J are TRBV4-3 and TRBJ2-3; 8 bases align to TRBD2. Trimming cost V 1 base and J 2 bases; bases outside gene matches: 8. The CDR3 is made up of 17 amino acids. Per the germline V gene, CDR1 is LGHNA and CDR2 is YSLEER.

The chain has TRBV5-1 and TRBJ2-3; D unclear. Germline CDR1 and CDR2: SGHRS and YFSETQ. The ends were cut back, 2 bases at V and 6 bases at J, with 4 bases in the middle. The CDR3 is 11 amino acids. CDR3 loop: CASSFHDTQYF. DNA of the CDR3: TGCGCCAGCAGCTTTCATGATACGCAGTATTTT.

This clone was counted once. The rearrangement joins TRBV13 to TRBJ2-5; no clear D gene. Germline V gene lookup returns CDR1 PRHDT and CDR2 FYEKMQ (reference sequence). Between the trimmed V and J ends, which lost 3 bases and 3 bases, there was a span of 8 bases. The CDR3 consists of 13 residues. The CDR3 loop is CASSFFGEETQYF. CDR3 in DNA: TGTGCCAGCAGCTTCTTCGGCGAAGAGACCCAGTACTTC.

This rearrangement joins TRBV7-9 to TRBJ1-1; 7 bases align to TRBD1. J gave up 5 bases and V 7 bases, and 10 bases lay outside the gene matches. Germline assignment: CDR1 SEHNR and CDR2 FQNEAQ (reference sequence). The CDR3 has 14 amino acids. This chain's CDR3 is CASTPRGRGTEAFF. The CDR3 region has the DNA TGTGCCAGCACCCCTAGGGGGCGCGGGACTGAAGCTTTCTTT.

V and J are TRBV4-1 and TRBJ2-5, with 8 bases lining up with TRBD1. The length of the CDR3 is 16 residues. Trimming took 4 bases from V and 5 from J; bases not matched to a gene: 12. Germline assignment: CDR1 MGHRA and CDR2 YSYEKL. The CDR3 sequence: CASSPQGQGFLETQYF. The DNA of the CDR3 is TGCGCCAGCAGCCCTCAAGGACAGGGCTTTTTGGAGACCCAGTACTTC.

The V call is TRBV5-1, the J call TRBJ2-7; TRBD1 agrees at 9 bases. CDR3 length: 15 amino acids. V gave up 4 bases and J gave up 3 bases; unmatched junction bases: 8. Germline-derived CDR1 and CDR2 are SGHRS and YFSETQ. CDR3 DNA sequence: TGCGCCAGCAGCCCAGGGGACAGGGACTACTACGAGCAGTACTTC. Its protein is CASSPGDRDYYEQYF.

In DNA, the CDR3 is TGTGCCAGCAGCTTTCAGGGGAGCACAGATACGCAGTATTTT. Protein: CASSFQGSTDTQYF. The chain uses TRBV11-1 and TRBJ2-3, with D possibly matching TRBD1 (6 bases). V was shortened by 3 bases and J by 0 bases, with 7 bases between the two germline ends. There are 14 residues in the CDR3. Germline values: CDR1 SGHAT, CDR2 FQDESV (reference sequence).

This sequence joins TRBV9 and TRBJ2-1; D not certain. The CDR3 runs to 15 residues. V shed 0 bases and J shed 3 bases, with 10 bases lying between them. Per the germline V gene, CDR1 is SGDLS and CDR2 is YYNGEE. The DNA for the CDR3 is TGTGCCAGCAGCGTAGAAGGCACAGACTACAATGAGCAGTTCTTC. Its translation is CASSVEGTDYNEQFF.

The rearrangement links TRBV25-1 to TRBJ2-2, with TRBD1 matching 7 bases. Germline CDR1 is MGHDK and CDR2 is SYGVNS. There are 14 residues in the CDR3. With V trimmed by 4 bases and J by 3 bases, 2 bases remained unmatched. The CDR3 region is CASSVGTDTGELFF. The DNA for the CDR3 is TGTGCCAGCAGTGTTGGGACAGACACCGGGGAGCTGTTTTTT.

The rearrangement links TRBV10-3 to TRBJ1-1, with no clear D. This CDR3 contains 13 residues. Trimming cost V 4 bases and J 3 bases, with 9 bases left between them. CDR1 and CDR2 from the germline V gene are ENHRY and SYGVKD. The CDR3 DNA reads TGTGCCATCAGTGGGGCGGATGACACTGAAGCTTTCTTT. Translation gives CAISGADDTEAFF.

This clone appeared a single time. The chain links TRBV5-4 to TRBJ2-1; TRBD2 matches at 14 bases. The length of the CDR3 is 18 residues. The J segment lost 1 base and the V segment lost 4 bases, leaving 7 bases of the junction unmatched. The germline CDR1 and CDR2 sequences are SGHNT and YYREEE (reference sequence). CDR3 in DNA: TGTGCCAGCAGCCCCGGGACTAGCGGGAGAGGTTCCTACAATGAGCAGTTCTTC. It translates to CASSPGTSGRGSYNEQFF. Looking up the rest from reference TRBV5-4 and TRBJ2-1 gives the full variable domain: ETGVTQSPTHLIKTRGQQVTLRCSSQSGHNTVSWYQQALGQGPQFIFQYYREEENGRGNFPPRFSGLQFPNYSSELNVNALELDDSALYLCASSPGTSGRGSYNEQFFGPGTRLTVL.

The J gene is TRBJ1-1, the V gene TRBV28; D is perhaps TRBD1 (5 bases). V was trimmed by 8 bases and J by 2 bases, leaving 15 bases between them. The CDR3 sequence is 14 residues long. Germline V gives CDR1 MDHEN, CDR2 SYDVKM. CDR3 in DNA: TGTGCCAGCGGATGGAGGGGCCTCAACACTGAAGCTTTCTTT. Translated: CASGWRGLNTEAFF.

Only one count was recorded for this clone. This chain joins TRBV7-9 and TRBJ1-1; 9 positions agree with TRBD1. The CDR3 extends over 17 amino acids. Germline values: CDR1 SEHNR, CDR2 FQNEAQ (reference sequence). Unmatched junction bases numbered 16, after V lost 4 bases and J lost 7 bases. In DNA, the CDR3 is TGTGCCAGCAGCTCCTCCCGACCCGGGACAGGGTGGGGTGAAGCTTTCTTT. The encoded protein is CASSSSRPGTGWGEAFF. Complete variable domain (other parts from reference TRBV7-9 and TRBJ1-1): DTGVSQNPRHKITKRGQNVTFRCDPISEHNRLYWYRQTLGQGPEFLTYFQNEAQLEKSRLLSDRFSAERPKGSFSTLEIQRTEQGDSAMYLCASSSSRPGTGWGEAFFGQGTRLTVV.

The rearrangement uses TRBV7-6 and TRBJ2-3; D uncertain. The CDR3 totals 14 residues. With 5 bases removed from V and 1 base from J, the gap between germline ends came to 10 bases. Per the germline V gene, CDR1 is SGHVS and CDR2 is FNYEAQ. The CDR3 DNA reads TGTGCCAGCAGCCCCCGTGGGGGCACAGATACGCAGTATTTT. Encoded protein: CASSPRGGTDTQYF.

The rearrangement links TRBV27 to TRBJ2-7, with TRBD2 identical over 9 bases. The germline CDR1 and CDR2 sequences are MNHEY and SMNVEV (reference sequence). The CDR3 loop spans 17 amino acids. Trimming took 6 bases from V and 5 from J; bases not matched to a gene: 17. The CDR3 loop is CASSLLHAGGPADEQYF. The CDR3 DNA sequence: TGTGCCAGCAGCCTCCTCCACGCGGGAGGGCCCGCGGACGAGCAGTACTTC.

The V call is TRBV9, the J call TRBJ2-2; the D gene is possibly TRBD2 (6 bases). The CDR3 runs to 16 residues. The V end was cut by 4 bases, the J end by 4 bases, with 17 bases between. CDR1 is SGDLS, CDR2 YYNGEE, per germline. The CDR3 region is CASSPSGLAPTGELFF. DNA of the CDR3: TGTGCCAGCAGCCCTTCAGGGCTAGCGCCCACCGGGGAGCTGTTTTTT.

This sequence joins TRBV6-6 and TRBJ1-5; 7 bases agree with TRBD1. The CDR3 length is 15 residues. Losses at the gene ends were 5 bases for V and 2 bases for J; bases not matched to a gene: 6. Germline V gives CDR1 MNHNY, CDR2 SVGAGI (reference sequence). This chain's CDR3 is CASSLTGVGNQPQHF. The CDR3 DNA reads as TGTGCCAGCAGTCTTACAGGGGTTGGCAATCAGCCCCAGCATTTT.

Written as DNA, the CDR3 is TGCAGCGTTGAAGATCCAAGACAGTTTAATGAAAAACTGTTTTTT. This translates into CSVEDPRQFNEKLFF. The chain recombines TRBV29-1 with TRBJ1-4; a weak D match, TRBD1 (5 bases). The germline V gene has CDR1 SQVTM and CDR2 ANQGSEA. CDR3 length: 15 amino acids. V was pared by 0 bases and J by 4 bases, with 12 bases between.

The V and J genes are TRBV11-3 and TRBJ2-5, with TRBD2 matching over 9 bases. The J call may be in error: the DNA end matches TRBJ2-7 better. Germline V gene data show CDR1 as SGHNT and CDR2 as YENEEA. The CDR3 covers 15 residues. CDR3 sequence: CASSLAASGIYEQYF. DNA for the CDR3: TGTGCCAGCAGCTTAGCGGCTAGCGGGATCTACGAGCAGTACTTC.

The rearrangement links TRBV19 to TRBJ2-1; 7 bases match TRBD1. J was trimmed by 5 bases and V by 7 bases; bases with no gene match: 8. The CDR3 runs 14 residues. Germline V gene data show CDR1 as LNHDA and CDR2 as SQIVND (reference sequence). For the CDR3, the DNA is TGTGCCAGTACAGTGGGGACAGCGGACAATGAGCAGTTCTTC. Residues: CASTVGTADNEQFF.

The rearrangement uses TRBV7-9 and TRBJ2-4; 8 bases agree with TRBD2. The junction had 4 bases not matched to a gene; V was cut back by 5 bases and J by 1 base. Germline CDR1 reads SEHNR; CDR2 reads FQNEAQ (reference sequence). The CDR3 consists of 15 residues. The CDR3, as DNA: TGTGCCAGCAGCGGCGGGGGGAGGGCCAAAAACATTCAGTACTTC. As protein: CASSGGGRAKNIQYF.

The chain has TRBV4-3 and TRBJ2-7; 9 nucleotides align to TRBD2. CDR1 LGHNA and CDR2 YSLEER come from the germline V gene. CDR3 length: 15 residues. V trimming: 5 bases; J trimming: 3 bases; junction bases outside the gene matches: 8. The CDR3 bases are TGCGCCAGCAGCGAAGGGGCGGGAGGGGGCTACGAGCAGTACTTC. Its translation: CASSEGAGGGYEQYF.

The chain couples TRBV11-2 to TRBJ2-5; tentatively, D is TRBD1 (5 bases). There are 17 residues in the CDR3. CDR1 is SGHAT, CDR2 FQNNGV, per germline. V shed 1 base and J shed 3 bases, with 18 bases lying between them. The CDR3 is CASSLVGSAGLKETQYF. The CDR3 nucleotides read TGTGCCAGCAGCTTAGTAGGTTCCGCAGGGTTAAAAGAGACCCAGTACTTC.